Reported below is one T cell receptor (beta chain). Its antigen is as yet unknown. Here immunoSEQ multiplex PCR was the method, and the copy in TCRdb shows in-frame clones only, minus some. The sample includes 780,000 or so clones, around 77% of them seen just once. The V end was cut by 3 bases, the J end by 1 base, with 13 bases between. Germline V CDR1 and CDR2: ENHRY, SYGVKD. This CDR3 region has 16 residues. Each donor was a Caucasian adult residing in Nashville, Tennessee. This sample is drawn from a study of shared clonotypes between healthy human individuals. Overall study results and limits: Even with large depth, rarefaction showed that sorted-subset sequencing was incomplete. A generally larger estimated richness was seen in naive subsets than in memory subsets. Sample collection involved blood only; tissue repertoires are likely different.

The sequencing sample was made of memory CD4+ T cells sorted from blood. Subset given: CD45RA-negative fraction. This rearrangement joins TRBV10-3 to TRBJ2-1; maybe TRBD1 (5 bases). This clonotype was sampled from a young woman in good health. CDR3 protein: CAISERQGGSYNEQFF. CDR3 in DNA: TGTGCCATCAGTGAAAGGCAGGGCGGTTCCTACAATGAGCAGTTCTTC.